A single sample is the source of the 13 T cell receptor beta chains below, sequenced in a study of Tregs in tolerant kidney transplant recipients. Generated by immunoSEQ multiplex PCR, the TCRdb table keeps only in-frame clones and is missing some. Of about 240,000 clones listed, 80% to 85% are singletons. Input material: CD4+ T cells from blood. Receptor source: a human donor in good health.

CDR3 sequence reads: CASSAAGTGRAEETQYF. The CDR3 nucleotides are TGTGCCAGCAGCGCGGCGGGGACAGGGAGGGCGGAGGAGACCCAGTACTTC. The rearrangement uses TRBV9 and TRBJ2-5; 9 nucleotides agree with TRBD1. The CDR3 runs to 17 residues. Germline V CDR1 and CDR2: SGDLS, YYNGEE. Germline trimming cut 3 bases from V and 5 bases from J; bases unmatched to any gene: 14.

The rearrangement uses TRBV4-2 and TRBJ1-1, with no clear D. The CDR3 totals 13 residues. Trimming pared 4 bases from V and 1 base from J, leaving 7 bases between. Germline V lookup: CDR1 LGHNA, CDR2 YNFKEQ. The CDR3 loop is CASSPRGNTEAFF. The CDR3 region has the DNA TGTGCCAGCAGCCCACGGGGGAACACTGAAGCTTTCTTT.

This sequence joins TRBV7-9 and TRBJ1-5, with 7 positions matching TRBD1. V gave up 3 bases and J gave up 5 bases; unmatched junction bases: 4. This CDR3 is built from 14 residues. CDR1 is SEHNR and CDR2 is FQNEAQ in the germline V gene (reference sequence). CDR3 sequence: CASSLGQSYQPQHF. CDR3 DNA: TGTGCCAGCAGCTTGGGACAGAGTTATCAGCCCCAGCATTTT.

The J gene is TRBJ1-4, the V gene TRBV6-1, with TRBD1 matching over 7 bases. The CDR3 is made up of 15 amino acids. Per the germline V gene, CDR1 is MNHNS and CDR2 is SASEGT. The J segment lost 2 bases and the V segment lost 5 bases, leaving 5 bases of the junction unmatched. Here the CDR3 DNA reads TGTGCCAGCAGTTCCCAGGGGGTGACTAATGAAAAACTGTTTTTT. Its translation is CASSSQGVTNEKLFF.

CDR3 coding DNA: TGTGCTAGTGGTTTGGTACTGGAAAAACTGTTTTTT. It encodes CASGLVLEKLFF. J is TRBJ1-4 and V is TRBV12-5, with no clear D. The CDR3 runs to 12 residues. Germline lookup yields CDR1 LGHNT and CDR2 FRNRAP. V was clipped by 0 bases and J by 8 bases, with 4 bases between them.

This clone has only a few counts. The CDR3 DNA is TGTGCCAGCACCTCGGACAGGGGTATGACTGAAGCTTTCTTT. It codes for CASTSDRGMTEAFF. The J gene is TRBJ1-1, the V gene TRBV2; TRBD1 matches 9 bases. V trimming: 7 bases; J trimming: 5 bases; junction bases outside the gene matches: 8. The CDR3 extends over 14 amino acids. Germline V gives CDR1 SNHLY, CDR2 FYNNEI.

This chain uses TRBV2 with TRBJ2-7, with 9 bases lining up with TRBD1. The length of the CDR3 is 13 residues. With V trimmed by 6 bases and J by 2 bases, 2 bases remained unmatched. From germline, CDR1 is SNHLY and CDR2 FYNNEI. The CDR3 bases are TGTGCCAGCAGCAGGACAGGGGCCTACGAGCAGTACTTC. Protein product: CASSRTGAYEQYF.

This chain links TRBV6-1 with TRBJ2-7; weak D call: TRBD2 (5 bases). Germline-derived CDR1 and CDR2 are MNHNS and SASEGT. Deletions cut 1 base from V and 6 bases from J, with 10 bases between. CDR3 length: 13 amino acids. CDR3 coding DNA: TGTGCCAGCAGTGAAGGAGAGGGAAGCGAGCAGTACTTC. It translates to CASSEGEGSEQYF.

The chain has TRBV18 and TRBJ2-5; D unresolved. The end of the DNA fits TRBJ2-7 better, so the J call may be wrong. Germline CDR1 KGHSH, CDR2 LQKENI. This CDR3 spans 16 amino acids. CDR3 DNA sequence: TGTGCCAGCTCACCCCTGATTCCGGGCCCCACCTACGAGCAGTACTTC. This translates into CASSPLIPGPTYEQYF.

There are a few counts of this clone. The CDR3 protein is CASSYSSVALFF. As DNA, the CDR3 is TGTGCCAGCAGTTACTCGAGCGTTGCCCTGTTTTTT. The chain employs TRBV6-6 and TRBJ1-4; D gene uncertain. The V end was cut by 0 bases, the J end by 14 bases, with 10 bases between. Germline CDR1 reads MNHNY; CDR2 reads SVGAGI (reference sequence). This CDR3 spans 12 amino acids.

The J gene is TRBJ2-3, the V gene TRBV19; D is tentatively TRBD1 or TRBD2 (5 bases each). V was shortened by 10 bases and J by 0 bases, with 11 bases between the two germline ends. The CDR3 runs 13 residues. Germline lookup yields CDR1 LNHDA and CDR2 SQIVND (reference sequence). The DNA of the CDR3 is TGTGCCACGACGGGACGAAGCACAGATACGCAGTATTTT. Encoded protein: CATTGRSTDTQYF.

The rearrangement uses TRBV4-1 and TRBJ1-5; no reliable D call. CDR1 and CDR2 (germline): MGHRA, YSYEKL. The V and J ends lost 5 bases and 7 bases respectively, with 12 bases between them. The CDR3 runs 13 residues. The CDR3 region has the DNA TGCGCCAGCAGCTACTTGGAGAGGCAGCCCCAGCATTTT. It specifies CASSYLERQPQHF.

The chain couples TRBV19 to TRBJ1-1; D uncertain. The CDR3 covers 16 residues. With 5 bases removed from V and 0 bases from J, the gap between germline ends came to 16 bases. Germline-derived CDR1 and CDR2 are LNHDA and SQIVND (reference sequence). The CDR3 coding sequence is TGTGCCAGTAGTTCGGTTTTTGGGCCGATGAACACTGAAGCTTTCTTT. It specifies CASSSVFGPMNTEAFF. Based on the CDR3 plus reference TRBV19 and TRBJ1-1, the full variable domain is DGGITQSPKYLFRKEGQNVTLSCEQNLNHDAMYWYRQDPGQGLRLIYYSQIVNDFQKGDIAEGYSVSREKKESFPLTVTSAQKNPTAFYLCASSSVFGPMNTEAFFGQGTRLTVV.